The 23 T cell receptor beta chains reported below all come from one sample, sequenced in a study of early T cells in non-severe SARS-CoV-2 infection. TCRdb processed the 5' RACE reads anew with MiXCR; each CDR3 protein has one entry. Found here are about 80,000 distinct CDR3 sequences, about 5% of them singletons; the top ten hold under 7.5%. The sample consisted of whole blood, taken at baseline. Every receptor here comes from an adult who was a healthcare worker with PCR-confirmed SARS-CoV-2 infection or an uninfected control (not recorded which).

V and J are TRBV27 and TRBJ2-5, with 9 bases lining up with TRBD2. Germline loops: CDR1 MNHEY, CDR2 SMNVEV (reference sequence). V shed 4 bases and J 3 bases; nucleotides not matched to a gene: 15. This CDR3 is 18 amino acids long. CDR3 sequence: CASSSLAGRAEEKETQYF. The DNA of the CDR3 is TGTGCCAGCAGTTCCCTAGCGGGAAGAGCTGAGGAGAAAGAGACCCAGTACTTC.

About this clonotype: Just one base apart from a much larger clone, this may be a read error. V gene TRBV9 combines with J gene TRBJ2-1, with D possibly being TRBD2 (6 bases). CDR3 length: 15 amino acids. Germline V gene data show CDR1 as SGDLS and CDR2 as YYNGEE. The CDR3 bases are TGTGTCAGCAGCCCATCTGGGGGGTCCTACAATGAGCAGTTCTTC. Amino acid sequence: CVSSPSGGSYNEQFF.

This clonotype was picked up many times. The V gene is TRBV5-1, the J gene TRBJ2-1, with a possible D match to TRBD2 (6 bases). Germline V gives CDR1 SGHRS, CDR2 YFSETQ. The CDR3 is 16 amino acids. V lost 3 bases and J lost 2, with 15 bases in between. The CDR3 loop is CASSWGVDNAYNEQFF. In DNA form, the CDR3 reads TGCGCCAGCAGCTGGGGGGTTGATAACGCCTACAATGAGCAGTTCTTC.

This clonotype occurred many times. CDR3 bases: TGTGCCAGTATTAGAGCGGACTCCTACAATGAGCAGTTCTTC. Its translation: CASIRADSYNEQFF. This chain connects TRBV28 to TRBJ2-1, with D possibly being TRBD2 (5 bases). The CDR3 spans 14 residues. V gave up 9 bases and J gave up 0 bases, with 12 bases separating them. Germline lookup yields CDR1 MDHEN and CDR2 SYDVKM.

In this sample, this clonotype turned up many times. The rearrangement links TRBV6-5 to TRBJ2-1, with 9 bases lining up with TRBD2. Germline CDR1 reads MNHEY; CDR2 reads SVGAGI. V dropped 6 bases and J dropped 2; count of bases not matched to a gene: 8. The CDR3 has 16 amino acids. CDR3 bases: TGTGCCAGCAGGGGATCCTTAGCGGGAGCCTACAATGAGCAGTTCTTC. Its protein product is CASRGSLAGAYNEQFF.

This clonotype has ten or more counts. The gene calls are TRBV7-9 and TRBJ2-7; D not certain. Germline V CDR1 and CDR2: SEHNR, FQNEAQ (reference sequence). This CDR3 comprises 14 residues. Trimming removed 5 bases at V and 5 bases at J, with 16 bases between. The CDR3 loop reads CASSPRRQAHEQYF. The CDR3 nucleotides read TGTGCCAGCAGCCCAAGGCGGCAGGCCCACGAGCAGTACTTC.

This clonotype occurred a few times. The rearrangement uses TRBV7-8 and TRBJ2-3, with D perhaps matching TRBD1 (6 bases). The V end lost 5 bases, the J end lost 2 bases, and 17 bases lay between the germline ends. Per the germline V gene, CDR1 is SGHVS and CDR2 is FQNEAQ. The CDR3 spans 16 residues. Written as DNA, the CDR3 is TGTGCCAGCAGCCCCAGGGGTTCGCGGAACACAGATACGCAGTATTTT. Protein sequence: CASSPRGSRNTDTQYF.

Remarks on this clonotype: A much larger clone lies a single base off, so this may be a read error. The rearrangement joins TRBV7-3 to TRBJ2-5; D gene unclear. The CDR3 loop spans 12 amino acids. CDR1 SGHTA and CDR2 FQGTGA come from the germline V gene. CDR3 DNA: TGTGCCAGCAGCTCCCCAGGCGAGACCCAGCACTTC. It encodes CASSSPGETQHF.

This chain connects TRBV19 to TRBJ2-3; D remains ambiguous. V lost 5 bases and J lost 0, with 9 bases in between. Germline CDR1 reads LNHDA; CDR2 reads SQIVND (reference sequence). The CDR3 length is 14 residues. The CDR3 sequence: CASSVDFSTDTQYF. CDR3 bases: TGTGCCAGTAGTGTGGATTTTAGCACAGATACGCAGTATTTT.

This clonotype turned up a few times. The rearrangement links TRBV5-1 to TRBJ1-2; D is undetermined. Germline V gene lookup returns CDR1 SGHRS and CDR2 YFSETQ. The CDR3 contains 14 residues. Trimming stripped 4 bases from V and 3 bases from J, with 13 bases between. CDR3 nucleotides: TGCGCCAGCAGCCAATCTGACGGGGACTATGGCTACACCTTC. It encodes CASSQSDGDYGYTF.

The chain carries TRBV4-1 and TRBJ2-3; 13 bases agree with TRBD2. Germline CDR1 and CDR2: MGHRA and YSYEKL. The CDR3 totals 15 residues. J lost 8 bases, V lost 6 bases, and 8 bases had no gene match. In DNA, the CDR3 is TGCGCCAGCAGTGAACTAGCGGGAGGGCCCCCTACGCAGTATTTT. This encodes CASSELAGGPPTQYF.

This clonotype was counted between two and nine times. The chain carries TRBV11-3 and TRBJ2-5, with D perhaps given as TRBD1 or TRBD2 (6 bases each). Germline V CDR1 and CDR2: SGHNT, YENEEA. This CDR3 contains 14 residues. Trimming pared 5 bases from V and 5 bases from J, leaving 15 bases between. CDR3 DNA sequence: TGTGCCAGCAGCCACGCCGGGGGCGCGGAGACCCAGTACTTC. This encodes CASSHAGGAETQYF.

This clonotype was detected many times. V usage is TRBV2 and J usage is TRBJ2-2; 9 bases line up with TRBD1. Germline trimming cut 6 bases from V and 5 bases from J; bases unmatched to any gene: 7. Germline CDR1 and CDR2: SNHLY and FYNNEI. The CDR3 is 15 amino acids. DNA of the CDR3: TGTGCCAGCAGGCCACAGGGGGCTAGGACCGGGGAGCTGTTTTTT. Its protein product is CASRPQGARTGELFF.

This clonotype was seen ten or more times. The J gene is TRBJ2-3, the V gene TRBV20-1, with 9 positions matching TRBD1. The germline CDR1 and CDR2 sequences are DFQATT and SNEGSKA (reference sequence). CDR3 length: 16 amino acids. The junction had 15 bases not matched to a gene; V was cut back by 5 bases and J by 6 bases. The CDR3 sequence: CSALIPGTGRRDTQYF. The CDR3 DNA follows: TGCAGTGCTCTCATTCCCGGGACAGGGAGGCGGGATACGCAGTATTTT.

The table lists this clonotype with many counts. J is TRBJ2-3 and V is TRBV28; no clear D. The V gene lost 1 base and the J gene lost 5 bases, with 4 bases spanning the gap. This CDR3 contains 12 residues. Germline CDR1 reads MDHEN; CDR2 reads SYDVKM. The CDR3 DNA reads TGTGCCAGCAGTTTATACATAGATACGCAGTATTTT. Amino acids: CASSLYIDTQYF.

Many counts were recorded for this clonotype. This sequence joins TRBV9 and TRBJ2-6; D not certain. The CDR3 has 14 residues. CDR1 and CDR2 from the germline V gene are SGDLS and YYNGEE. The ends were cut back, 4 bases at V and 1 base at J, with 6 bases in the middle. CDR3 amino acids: CASSPKSGANVLTF. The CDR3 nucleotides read TGTGCCAGCAGCCCAAAATCTGGGGCCAACGTCCTGACTTTC.

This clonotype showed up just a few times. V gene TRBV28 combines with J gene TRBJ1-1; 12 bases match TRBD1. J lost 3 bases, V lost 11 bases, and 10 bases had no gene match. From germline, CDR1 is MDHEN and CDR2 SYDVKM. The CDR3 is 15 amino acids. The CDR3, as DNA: TGTGCCGTTAGGGGGACAGGGGGCGCGGACACTGAAGCTTTCTTT. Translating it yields CAVRGTGGADTEAFF.

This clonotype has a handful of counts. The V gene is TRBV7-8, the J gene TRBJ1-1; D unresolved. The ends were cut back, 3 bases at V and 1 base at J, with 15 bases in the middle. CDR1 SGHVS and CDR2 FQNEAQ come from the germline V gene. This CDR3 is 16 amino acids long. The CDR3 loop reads CASSFLDGLENTEAFF. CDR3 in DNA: TGTGCCAGCAGCTTCCTTGATGGATTAGAGAACACTGAAGCTTTCTTT.

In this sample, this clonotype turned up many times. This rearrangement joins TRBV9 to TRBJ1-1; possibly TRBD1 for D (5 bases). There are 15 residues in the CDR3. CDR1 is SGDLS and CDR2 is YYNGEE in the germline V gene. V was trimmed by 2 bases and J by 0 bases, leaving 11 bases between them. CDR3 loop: CASSVGGKMNTEAFF. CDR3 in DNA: TGTGCCAGCAGCGTCGGGGGAAAGATGAACACTGAAGCTTTCTTT. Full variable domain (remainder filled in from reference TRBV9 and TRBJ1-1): DSGVTQTPKHLITATGQRVTLRCSPRSGDLSVYWYQQSLDQGLQFLIQYYNGEERAKGNILERFSAQQFPDLHSELNLSSLELGDSALYFCASSVGGKMNTEAFFGQGTRLTVV.

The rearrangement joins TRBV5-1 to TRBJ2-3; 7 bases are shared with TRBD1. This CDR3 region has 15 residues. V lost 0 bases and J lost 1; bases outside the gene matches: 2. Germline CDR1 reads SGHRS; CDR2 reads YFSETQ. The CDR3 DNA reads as TGCGCCAGCAGCTTGGAAGACAGGGGCACAGATACGCAGTATTTT. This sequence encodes CASSLEDRGTDTQYF.

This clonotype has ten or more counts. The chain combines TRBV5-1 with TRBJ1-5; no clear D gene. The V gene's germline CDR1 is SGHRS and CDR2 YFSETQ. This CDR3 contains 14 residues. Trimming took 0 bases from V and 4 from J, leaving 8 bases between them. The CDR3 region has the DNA TGCGCCAGCAGCTTGGAGGCCACTAATCAGCCCCAGCATTTT. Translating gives CASSLEATNQPQHF.

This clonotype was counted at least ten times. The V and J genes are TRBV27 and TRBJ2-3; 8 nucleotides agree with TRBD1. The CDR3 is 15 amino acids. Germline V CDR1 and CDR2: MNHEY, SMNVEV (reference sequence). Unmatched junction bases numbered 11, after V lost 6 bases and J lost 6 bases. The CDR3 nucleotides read TGTGCCAGCAGCCTTGCCAGGGGGCGATCGGATACGCAGTATTTT. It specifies CASSLARGRSDTQYF.

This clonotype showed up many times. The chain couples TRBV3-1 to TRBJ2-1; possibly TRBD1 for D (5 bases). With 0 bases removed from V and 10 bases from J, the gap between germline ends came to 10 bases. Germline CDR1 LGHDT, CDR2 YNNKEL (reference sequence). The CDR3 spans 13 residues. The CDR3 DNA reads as TGTGCCAGCAGCCAAGATGTGGGGCGCGAGCAGTTCTTC. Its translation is CASSQDVGREQFF.